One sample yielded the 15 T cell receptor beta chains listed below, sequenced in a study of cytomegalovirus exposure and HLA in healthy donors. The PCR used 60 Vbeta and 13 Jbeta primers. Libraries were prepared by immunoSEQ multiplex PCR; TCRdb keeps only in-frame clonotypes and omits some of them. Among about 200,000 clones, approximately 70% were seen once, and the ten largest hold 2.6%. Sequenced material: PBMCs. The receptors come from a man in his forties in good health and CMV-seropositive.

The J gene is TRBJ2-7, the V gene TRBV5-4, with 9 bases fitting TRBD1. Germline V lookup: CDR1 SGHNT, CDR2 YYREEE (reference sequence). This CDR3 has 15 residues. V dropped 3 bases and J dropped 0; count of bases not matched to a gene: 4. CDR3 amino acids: CASSSLQGASYEQYF. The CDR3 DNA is TGTGCCAGCAGCTCCTTACAGGGGGCCTCCTACGAGCAGTACTTC.

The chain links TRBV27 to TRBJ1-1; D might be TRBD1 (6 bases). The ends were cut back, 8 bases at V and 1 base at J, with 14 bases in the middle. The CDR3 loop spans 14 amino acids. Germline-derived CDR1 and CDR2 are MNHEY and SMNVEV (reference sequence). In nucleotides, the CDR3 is TGTGCCAGCCTCCCTGAGGGACAGAACACTGAAGCTTTCTTT. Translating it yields CASLPEGQNTEAFF.

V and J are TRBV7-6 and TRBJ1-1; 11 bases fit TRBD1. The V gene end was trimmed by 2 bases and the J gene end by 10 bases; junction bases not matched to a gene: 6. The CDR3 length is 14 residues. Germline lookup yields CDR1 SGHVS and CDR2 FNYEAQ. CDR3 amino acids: CASSLKDRGQGAFF. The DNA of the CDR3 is TGTGCCAGCAGCTTAAAGGACAGGGGGCAAGGAGCTTTCTTT.

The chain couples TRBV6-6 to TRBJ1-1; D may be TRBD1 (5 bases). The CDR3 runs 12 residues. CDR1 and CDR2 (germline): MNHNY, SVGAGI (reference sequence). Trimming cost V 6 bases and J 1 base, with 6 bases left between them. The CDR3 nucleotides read TGTGCCAGCAGACAGGCGAACACTGAAGCTTTCTTT. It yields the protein CASRQANTEAFF.

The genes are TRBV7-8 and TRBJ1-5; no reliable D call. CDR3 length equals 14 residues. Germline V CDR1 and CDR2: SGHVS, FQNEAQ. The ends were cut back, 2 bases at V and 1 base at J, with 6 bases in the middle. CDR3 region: CASSLWQSNQPQHF. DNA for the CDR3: TGTGCCAGCAGCTTATGGCAGAGCAATCAGCCCCAGCATTTT.

The CDR3 sequence is CASSPGASGGEQYF. The DNA of the CDR3 is TGTGCCAGCAGTCCCGGGGCTAGCGGGGGCGAGCAGTACTTC. The rearrangement uses TRBV6-5 and TRBJ2-7; 10 nucleotides agree with TRBD2. The CDR3 runs 14 residues. V lost 5 bases and J lost 6; bases outside the gene matches: 7. Germline CDR1 MNHEY, CDR2 SVGAGI.

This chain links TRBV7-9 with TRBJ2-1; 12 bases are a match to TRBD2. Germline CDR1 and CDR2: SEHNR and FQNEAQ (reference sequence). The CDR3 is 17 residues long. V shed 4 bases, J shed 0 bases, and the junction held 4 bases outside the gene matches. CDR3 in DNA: TGTGCCAGCAGCTCCAGGACTAGCGGGGTCTCCTACAATGAGCAGTTCTTC. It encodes CASSSRTSGVSYNEQFF.

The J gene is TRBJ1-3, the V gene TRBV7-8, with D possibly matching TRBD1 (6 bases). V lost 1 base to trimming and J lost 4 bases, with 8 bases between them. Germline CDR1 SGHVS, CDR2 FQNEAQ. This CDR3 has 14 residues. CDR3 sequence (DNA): TGTGCCAGCAGCTTAGGGACAGTAGGAAACACCATATATTTT. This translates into CASSLGTVGNTIYF.

The DNA for the CDR3 is TGCGCCAGCAGCTTGGGCGGAGGGGCGAGCACAGATACGCAGTATTTT. Its translation is CASSLGGGASTDTQYF. The rearrangement joins TRBV5-1 to TRBJ2-3; TRBD2 is a possible D gene (6 bases). This CDR3 region has 16 residues. V lost 0 bases and J 0 bases, leaving 11 bases between the germline ends. Germline CDR1 is SGHRS and CDR2 is YFSETQ.

The CDR3 sequence: CASRPTGGEQYF. In DNA form, the CDR3 reads TGTGCCAGCAGACCAACCGGGGGCGAGCAGTACTTC. V is TRBV28 and J is TRBJ2-7, with D perhaps TRBD2 (6 bases). Between the trimmed V and J ends, which lost 6 bases and 6 bases, there was a span of 12 bases. The CDR3 extends over 12 amino acids. Germline V gene sequence: CDR1 MDHEN, CDR2 SYDVKM.

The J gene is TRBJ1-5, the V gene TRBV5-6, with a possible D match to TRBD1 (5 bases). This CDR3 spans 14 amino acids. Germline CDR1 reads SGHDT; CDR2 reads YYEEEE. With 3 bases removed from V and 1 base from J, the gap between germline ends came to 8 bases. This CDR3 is CASSSGGSNQPQHF. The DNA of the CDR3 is TGTGCCAGCAGCTCCGGGGGGAGCAATCAGCCCCAGCATTTT.

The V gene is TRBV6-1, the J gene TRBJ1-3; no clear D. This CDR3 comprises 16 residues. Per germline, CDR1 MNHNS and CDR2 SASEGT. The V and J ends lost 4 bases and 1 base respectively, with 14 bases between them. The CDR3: CASSAKSLISGNTIYF. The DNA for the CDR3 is TGTGCCAGCAGTGCCAAGAGTCTCATTTCTGGAAACACCATATATTTT.

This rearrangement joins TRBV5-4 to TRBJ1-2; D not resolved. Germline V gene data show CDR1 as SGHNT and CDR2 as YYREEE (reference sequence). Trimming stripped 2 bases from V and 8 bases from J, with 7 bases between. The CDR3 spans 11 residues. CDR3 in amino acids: CASSFDGGYTF. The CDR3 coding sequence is TGTGCCAGCAGCTTCGATGGCGGCTACACCTTC.

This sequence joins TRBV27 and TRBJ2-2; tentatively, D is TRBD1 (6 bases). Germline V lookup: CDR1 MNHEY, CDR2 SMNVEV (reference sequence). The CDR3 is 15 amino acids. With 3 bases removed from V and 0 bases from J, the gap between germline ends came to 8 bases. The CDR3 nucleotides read TGTGCCAGCAGTTTTAAGGGGGCGAACACCGGGGAGCTGTTTTTT. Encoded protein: CASSFKGANTGELFF.

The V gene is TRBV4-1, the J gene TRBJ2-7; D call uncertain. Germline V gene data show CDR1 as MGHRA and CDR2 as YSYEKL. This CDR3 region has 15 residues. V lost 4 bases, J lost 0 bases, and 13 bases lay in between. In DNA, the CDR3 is TGCGCCAGCAGCCTATTGCCACTTAGCTCCTACGAGCAGTACTTC. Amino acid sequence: CASSLLPLSSYEQYF.